This T cell receptor beta chain appears in the sequencing data of a study of T cell changes during pregnancy in multiple sclerosis. This CDR3 contains 14 residues. CDR1 and CDR2 from the germline V gene are ENHRY and SYGVKD. V was pared by 8 bases and J by 7 bases, with 8 bases of the junction left unmatched. Clones were read by immunoSEQ multiplex PCR, and TCRdb kept only the in-frame ones, dropping some. The data show 88,000 or so clones, roughly 94% seen once. This receptor was obtained from a female donor with multiple sclerosis, enrolled in a pregnancy study. Sequencing was performed on peripheral blood, taken before pregnancy. The chain carries TRBV10-3 and TRBJ2-1; 10 bases are a match to TRBD2. CDR3 protein: CAIEASGGHNEQFF. The CDR3 DNA follows: TGTGCCATCGAGGCTAGCGGGGGACATAATGAGCAGTTCTTC.